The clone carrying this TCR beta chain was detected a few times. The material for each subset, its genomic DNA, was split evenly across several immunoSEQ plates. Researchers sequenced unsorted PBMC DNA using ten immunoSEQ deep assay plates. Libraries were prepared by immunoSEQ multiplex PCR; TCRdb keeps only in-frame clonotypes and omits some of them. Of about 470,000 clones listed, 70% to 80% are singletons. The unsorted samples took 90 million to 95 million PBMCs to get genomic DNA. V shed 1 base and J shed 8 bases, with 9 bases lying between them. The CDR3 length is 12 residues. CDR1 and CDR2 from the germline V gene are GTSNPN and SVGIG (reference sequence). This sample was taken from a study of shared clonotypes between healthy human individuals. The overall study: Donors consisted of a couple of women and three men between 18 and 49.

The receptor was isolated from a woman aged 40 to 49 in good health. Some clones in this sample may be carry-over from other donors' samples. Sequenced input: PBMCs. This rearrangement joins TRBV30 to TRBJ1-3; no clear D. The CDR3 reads CAWSALVDTIYF. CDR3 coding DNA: TGTGCCTGGAGTGCCCTTGTGGACACCATATATTTT.